Below are 13 T cell receptor beta chains sequenced from a single sample in a study of HIV-infected patients and healthy controls. The repertoire came from unfractionated whole blood and reflected all unsorted peripheral T cells. cDNA was made from about 510 ng RNA using alpha and beta constant primers. Alpha and beta chain libraries were made separately by chain-specific third strand synthesis with multiplexing indices. TCRdb processed the 5' RACE reads anew with MiXCR; each CDR3 protein has one entry. The table has approximately 15,000 distinct CDR3 sequences, around 5.5% seen once. What was sequenced was blood. The receptors originated from an adult in good health.

This clonotype was seen repeatedly, ten times or more. This chain joins TRBV28 and TRBJ1-1, with D perhaps matching TRBD1 (5 bases). Germline values: CDR1 MDHEN, CDR2 SYDVKM. The CDR3 consists of 15 residues. Trimming left V 8 bases short and J 2 bases short, with 18 bases between. CDR3 nucleotides: TGTGCCAGCCGGAGCACAGGCGGAGGAAACACTGAAGCTTTCTTT. It encodes CASRSTGGGNTEAFF.

In its sample, this clonotype is medium-sized (0.01 to 0.1%). This rearrangement joins TRBV2 to TRBJ1-5; the D is unclear. The V gene lost 3 bases and the J gene lost 0 bases, with 9 bases spanning the gap. Germline-derived CDR1 and CDR2 are SNHLY and FYNNEI. The CDR3 sequence is 15 residues long. In DNA, the CDR3 is TGTGCCAGCAGTGACGCCATTTATAGCAATCAGCCCCAGCATTTT. Translating it yields CASSDAIYSNQPQHF.

This clonotype has a count of ten or more. The V and J genes are TRBV10-3 and TRBJ1-4; D is unclear. This CDR3 is built from 15 residues. V shed 4 bases and J shed 0 bases, with 9 bases lying between them. The germline V gene encodes CDR1 ENHRY and CDR2 SYGVKD. CDR3 loop: CAISVRIATNEKLFF. The CDR3 nucleotides read TGTGCCATCAGTGTCCGGATTGCAACTAATGAAAAACTGTTTTTT.

This clonotype is medium-sized within its sample. V gene TRBV4-3 combines with J gene TRBJ2-7; 9 bases map to TRBD1. CDR3 length: 16 residues. Germline CDR1 LGHNA, CDR2 YSLEER. Trimming cost V 0 bases and J 5 bases; bases outside gene matches: 8. CDR3 sequence reads: CASSQDLRDRADEQYF. Here the CDR3 DNA reads TGCGCCAGCAGCCAAGATCTTAGGGACAGGGCGGACGAGCAGTACTTC.

This clonotype was counted ten times or more. The V and J genes are TRBV28 and TRBJ2-7; D is ambiguous. The germline CDR1 and CDR2 sequences are MDHEN and SYDVKM. The germline V and J ends were trimmed by 2 bases and 1 base, with 3 bases remaining between them. This CDR3 is built from 12 residues. The CDR3, as DNA: TGTGCCAGCAGTTTAGAGTCCTACGAGCAGTACTTC. As protein: CASSLESYEQYF.

This clonotype occurred many times. The junction differs from germline at one of its ends, possibly a read error. CDR3 region: CASSSAGPETQYF. The DNA of the CDR3 is TGTGCTAGCAGCTCCGCCGGCCCGGAGACCCAGTACTTC. The rearrangement uses TRBV7-7 and TRBJ2-5; unclear D gene. Looked up from germline, CDR1 is SSHAT and CDR2 is FNYEAQ (reference sequence). The CDR3 sequence is 13 residues long.

There are many counts of this clonotype. The chain employs TRBV2 and TRBJ1-5; tentative D call: TRBD1 (5 bases). This CDR3 spans 15 amino acids. Trimming pared 7 bases from V and 0 bases from J, leaving 13 bases between. Germline loops: CDR1 SNHLY, CDR2 FYNNEI. Here the CDR3 reads CASTSGRTSNQPQHF. CDR3 DNA sequence: TGTGCCAGCACTTCGGGACGGACTAGCAATCAGCCCCAGCATTTT.

This clonotype came up a few times. The chain combines TRBV24-1 with TRBJ2-1; TRBD1 matches at 7 bases. Germline CDR1 is KGHDR and CDR2 is SFDVKD. The trim removed 9 bases at V and 4 bases at J, leaving 5 bases unmatched. The CDR3 has 13 residues. The CDR3 here is CATATGEYNEQFF. CDR3 bases: TGTGCCACCGCAACAGGGGAATACAATGAGCAGTTCTTC.

This clonotype was counted ten times or more. The rearrangement uses TRBV9 and TRBJ1-1; no definite D call. V lost 0 bases and J 1 base, leaving 4 bases between the germline ends. Germline CDR1 is SGDLS and CDR2 is YYNGEE. This CDR3 comprises 13 residues. CDR3 in DNA: TGTGCCAGCAGCGTAGCAGGGAACACTGAAGCTTTCTTT. Translated, it gives CASSVAGNTEAFF.

Ten or more counts support this clonotype. This rearrangement joins TRBV7-8 to TRBJ2-5; tentatively, D is TRBD1 or TRBD2 (5 bases each). The CDR3 consists of 11 residues. Germline CDR1 and CDR2: SGHVS and FQNEAQ. The V and J ends lost 11 bases and 2 bases respectively, with 9 bases between them. The CDR3 nucleotides are TGTGCCGGGGGTAGGCAAGAGACCCAGTACTTC. Its translation is CAGGRQETQYF.

This clonotype was observed at least ten times. CDR3 DNA: TGTGCCAGCAGAGGACAGGGCACTCGGTACGAGCAGTACTTC. This encodes CASRGQGTRYEQYF. The rearrangement uses TRBV28 and TRBJ2-7; TRBD1 matches at 8 bases. Germline CDR1 MDHEN, CDR2 SYDVKM. With 6 bases clipped from V and 4 bases from J, the junction kept 8 bases outside the gene matches. CDR3 length: 14 residues.

This clonotype was observed many times. This chain joins TRBV3-1 and TRBJ1-1; D possibly corresponds to TRBD1 (5 bases). The CDR3 contains 15 residues. V was shortened by 1 base and J by 3 bases, with 12 bases between the two germline ends. CDR1 and CDR2 (germline): LGHDT, YNNKEL (reference sequence). The CDR3 DNA sequence: TGTGCCAGCAGCCAAGGACAGCTCCTCGACACTGAAGCTTTCTTT. It yields the protein CASSQGQLLDTEAFF.

This clonotype was seen repeatedly, ten times or more. The V call is TRBV6-6, the J call TRBJ1-1; 7 bases are shared with TRBD1. V lost 6 bases and J lost 7; bases outside the gene matches: 2. The CDR3 is made up of 11 amino acids. Germline CDR1 is MNHNY and CDR2 is SVGAGI (reference sequence). The CDR3 loop is CASSRDSEAFF. As DNA, the CDR3 is TGTGCCAGCAGCCGGGACAGTGAAGCTTTCTTT.